The 31 T cell receptor beta chains given below trace back to one sample, sequenced in a study of cytomegalovirus exposure and HLA in healthy donors. Amplification used 60 Vbeta primers and 13 Jbeta primers. Sequencing was performed with immunoSEQ multiplex PCR; in TCRdb, only in-frame clones are kept and a portion is missing. In all, the sample yields approximately 58,000 clones. The sequencing input was PBMCs. These receptors came from a woman aged 18-29 years in good health and CMV-seronegative.

The genes are TRBV6-4 and TRBJ2-1, with 11 bases lining up with TRBD2. This CDR3 region has 15 residues. Germline trimming cut 4 bases from V and 3 bases from J; bases unmatched to any gene: 2. Germline CDR1 is MRHNA and CDR2 is SNTAGT. The CDR3 region has the DNA TGTGCCAGCAGTGCGACTAGCGGGATCTACAATGAGCAGTTCTTC. Translation: CASSATSGIYNEQFF.

The chain combines TRBV25-1 with TRBJ1-5, with unresolved D. Germline CDR1 reads MGHDK; CDR2 reads SYGVNS. Trimming cost V 4 bases and J 5 bases, with 18 bases left between them. This CDR3 contains 16 residues. The CDR3 nucleotides are TGTGCCAGCAGTGGAGGTACTAAGAGCGGGGATCAGCCCCAGCATTTT. It is translated as CASSGGTKSGDQPQHF.

The V call is TRBV5-5, the J call TRBJ2-7, with D unclear. The length of the CDR3 is 17 residues. Trimming stripped 3 bases from V and 1 base from J, with 20 bases between. Germline lookup yields CDR1 SGHKS and CDR2 YYEKEE (reference sequence). The CDR3 loop reads CASSSHLGGLGSYEQYF. DNA for the CDR3: TGTGCCAGCAGCTCCCATCTTGGTGGTCTCGGTTCCTACGAGCAGTACTTC.

V is TRBV4-1 and J is TRBJ1-5; D is perhaps TRBD1 (5 bases). V dropped 5 bases and J dropped 5 bases, with 22 bases sitting between them. From germline, CDR1 is MGHRA and CDR2 YSYEKL. The CDR3 is made up of 17 amino acids. This CDR3 reads CASSTSWGPYYYQPQHF. As DNA, the CDR3 is TGCGCCAGCAGCACAAGTTGGGGCCCTTATTACTATCAGCCCCAGCATTTT.

The rearrangement joins TRBV28 to TRBJ2-5, with D tentatively TRBD1 (6 bases). Germline-derived CDR1 and CDR2 are MDHEN and SYDVKM. This CDR3 spans 14 amino acids. V was cut by 6 bases and J by 3 bases, with 14 bases left in between. CDR3: CASSPLGTKETQYF. CDR3 sequence (DNA): TGTGCCAGCAGCCCCCTCGGGACAAAAGAGACCCAGTACTTC.

The chain links TRBV29-1 to TRBJ2-7; 7 positions match TRBD2. V shed 6 bases, J shed 4 bases, and the junction held 9 bases outside the gene matches. This CDR3 contains 13 residues. Germline V CDR1 and CDR2: SQVTM, ANQGSEA. The chain's CDR3 is CSVASSGPYEQYF. The DNA for the CDR3 is TGCAGCGTAGCGTCTAGCGGCCCATACGAGCAGTACTTC.

V is TRBV12-5 and J is TRBJ2-7; TRBD1 agrees at 8 bases. Germline values: CDR1 LGHNT, CDR2 FRNRAP. Trimming removed 0 bases from V and 4 bases from J; junction bases left unmatched: 8. This CDR3 region has 16 residues. The chain's CDR3 is CASGLVLSRGRYEQYF. The CDR3 DNA reads as TGTGCTAGTGGTTTGGTATTGTCCAGGGGGCGATACGAGCAGTACTTC.

This chain joins TRBV7-9 and TRBJ2-3; TRBD2 matches at 12 bases. The CDR3 is made up of 14 amino acids. V shed 11 bases and J 3 bases; nucleotides not matched to a gene: 6. CDR1 is SEHNR, CDR2 FQNEAQ, per germline (reference sequence). The CDR3 DNA reads TGTGCCGGAAGACTAGCGGGAGTTACAGATACGCAGTATTTT. Translating it yields CAGRLAGVTDTQYF.

The gene calls are TRBV11-2 and TRBJ2-7; TRBD2 matches at 9 bases. This CDR3 comprises 16 residues. Germline V gives CDR1 SGHAT, CDR2 FQNNGV. V dropped 5 bases and J dropped 1; count of bases not matched to a gene: 9. CDR3 amino acids: CASSPPSSGESYEQYF. The CDR3, as DNA: TGTGCCAGCAGCCCCCCGTCTAGCGGGGAGTCCTACGAGCAGTACTTC.

This chain connects TRBV30 to TRBJ2-7, with 13 bases aligning to TRBD2. The ends lost 1 base at V and 2 bases at J; junction bases unmatched: 5. The CDR3 spans 16 residues. Germline CDR1 and CDR2: GTSNPN and SVGIG (reference sequence). CDR3 bases: TGTGCCTGGAGTGACCCGGGACTAGCGGGGCCCTACGAGCAGTACTTC. This codes for CAWSDPGLAGPYEQYF.

The chain recombines TRBV30 with TRBJ1-4; a possible D gene is TRBD1 (6 bases). The CDR3 covers 13 residues. Trimming stripped 5 bases from V and 5 bases from J, with 12 bases between. CDR1 is GTSNPN and CDR2 is SVGIG in the germline V gene (reference sequence). DNA for the CDR3: TGTGCCTGGGCACAGGGAAGGAATGAAAAACTGTTTTTT. Translated: CAWAQGRNEKLFF.

The rearrangement joins TRBV5-6 to TRBJ1-3; possible D gene TRBD1, 6 bases. The CDR3 consists of 15 residues. The ends were cut back, 4 bases at V and 0 bases at J, with 11 bases in the middle. Germline CDR1 reads SGHDT; CDR2 reads YYEEEE. The CDR3 nucleotides are TGTGCCAGCAGCGACAGGCCCTTCTCTGGAAACACCATATATTTT. Its protein product is CASSDRPFSGNTIYF. Supplemented by reference TRBV5-6 and TRBJ1-3, the full variable domain reads DAGVTQSPTHLIKTRGQQVTLRCSPKSGHDTVSWYQQALGQGPQFIFQYYEEEERQRGNFPDRFSGHQFPNYSSELNVNALLLGDSALYLCASSDRPFSGNTIYFGEGSWLTVV.

The gene calls are TRBV12-5 and TRBJ2-2, with D possibly being TRBD1 (6 bases). Germline CDR1 LGHNT, CDR2 FRNRAP. V was trimmed by 0 bases and J by 6 bases, leaving 14 bases between them. This CDR3 has 16 amino acids. CDR3 DNA sequence: TGTGCTAGTGGTTTGGTAAATTTACCAGGGGCCGGGGAGCTGTTTTTT. Its protein product is CASGLVNLPGAGELFF.

The chain combines TRBV2 with TRBJ2-1; D call uncertain. CDR1 and CDR2 from the germline V gene are SNHLY and FYNNEI. The CDR3 is 11 residues long. The V gene lost 4 bases and the J gene lost 6 bases, with 4 bases spanning the gap. The CDR3 DNA reads as TGTGCCAGCAGTGCTGTCAATGAGCAGTTCTTC. Protein sequence: CASSAVNEQFF.

The J gene is TRBJ1-1, the V gene TRBV9; D is unclear. The CDR3 consists of 14 residues. Germline CDR1 is SGDLS and CDR2 is YYNGEE. With 0 bases removed from V and 0 bases from J, the gap between germline ends came to 6 bases. The CDR3 region is CASSVGSVNTEAFF. Written as DNA, the CDR3 is TGTGCCAGCAGCGTAGGGTCGGTGAACACTGAAGCTTTCTTT.

The J gene is TRBJ2-7, the V gene TRBV5-5; unclear D gene. There are 15 residues in the CDR3. The germline V and J ends were trimmed by 3 bases and 0 bases, with 13 bases remaining between them. Looked up from germline, CDR1 is SGHKS and CDR2 is YYEKEE (reference sequence). The CDR3 loop reads CASSSTTESSYEQYF. DNA of the CDR3: TGTGCCAGCAGCTCCACGACGGAGAGCTCCTACGAGCAGTACTTC.

The genes are TRBV18 and TRBJ1-3, with 7 bases fitting TRBD1. The germline gives CDR1 KGHSH, CDR2 LQKENI. The CDR3 contains 16 residues. V gave up 2 bases and J gave up 1 base; unmatched junction bases: 5. CDR3 region: CASSPVDRPSGNTIYF. As DNA, the CDR3 is TGTGCCAGCTCACCAGTGGACAGGCCGTCTGGAAACACCATATATTTT.

This sequence joins TRBV29-1 and TRBJ1-4, with 8 bases matching TRBD1. The CDR3 covers 13 residues. CDR1 is SQVTM, CDR2 ANQGSEA, per germline. Trimming cost V 6 bases and J 2 bases; bases outside gene matches: 2. CDR3: CSVRGHTNEKLFF. CDR3 DNA: TGCAGCGTCAGGGGGCACACTAATGAAAAACTGTTTTTT. Full variable domain (missing parts from reference TRBV29-1 and TRBJ1-4): SAVISQKPSRDICQRGTSLTIQCQVDSQVTMMFWYRQQPGQSLTLIATANQGSEATYESGFVIDKFPISRPNLTFSTLTVSNMSPEDSSIYLCSVRGHTNEKLFFGSGTQLSVL.

V gene TRBV5-1 combines with J gene TRBJ1-2; D is possibly TRBD1 (5 bases). The CDR3 runs 12 residues. From germline, CDR1 is SGHRS and CDR2 YFSETQ. The V end lost 4 bases, the J end lost 3 bases, and 7 bases lay between the germline ends. The CDR3 region is CASSRGDYGYTF. The CDR3 nucleotides read TGCGCCAGCAGCCGGGGGGACTATGGCTACACCTTC.

With regard to this clone: At one of its ends the junction is not consistent with the germline gene, which may arise from a read error. V and J are TRBV5-6 and TRBJ1-1; tentative D call: TRBD1 (5 bases). The V gene's germline CDR1 is SGHDT and CDR2 YYEEEE. The CDR3 runs to 11 residues. The CDR3 DNA sequence: TGTGCCAGCAGCGTGGACACCGAAGCTTTCTTT. Residues: CASSVDTEAFF.

Concerning this clone: An end of the junction differs from the germline gene, which may be a read error. The V and J genes are TRBV30 and TRBJ2-5, with D maybe TRBD2 (5 bases). The CDR3 totals 15 residues. Per germline, CDR1 GTSNPN and CDR2 SVGIG (reference sequence). This chain's CDR3 is CAGSVMVRLIETQYF. The DNA of the CDR3 is TGTGCCGGGAGTGTAATGGTGCGTCTTATAGAGACCCAGTACTTC.

About this clone itself: A read error may produce the germline difference seen at one junction end. The V and J genes are TRBV5-1 and TRBJ2-1, with D perhaps matching TRBD2 (6 bases). Germline V lookup: CDR1 SGHRS, CDR2 YFSETQ. The CDR3 consists of 16 residues. CDR3 residues: CASSAGLLSSDNEQFF. For the CDR3, the DNA is TGCGCCAGCAGCGCGGGACTTCTGAGCTCCGACAATGAGCAGTTCTTC.

This chain links TRBV9 with TRBJ1-6; TRBD1 aligns across 8 bases. The CDR3 has 16 residues. From germline, CDR1 is SGDLS and CDR2 YYNGEE. Trimming took 2 bases from V and 10 from J; bases not matched to a gene: 11. The CDR3 DNA follows: TGTGCCAGCAGCGTGGGACAGGAGAAAGTCGGGTCACCCCTCCACTTT. Its translation: CASSVGQEKVGSPLHF.

The chain links TRBV6-1 to TRBJ2-1, with 9 bases aligning to TRBD2. V gave up 7 bases and J gave up 15 bases; unmatched junction bases: 16. CDR3 length equals 14 residues. In germline, CDR1 is MNHNS, CDR2 SASEGT. Written as DNA, the CDR3 is TGTGCCAGCACCCCGGATGGAGCGGGGGGCCAGCGGTTCTTC. It yields the protein CASTPDGAGGQRFF.

The chain couples TRBV19 to TRBJ1-6; D is unclear. Germline V gives CDR1 LNHDA, CDR2 SQIVND (reference sequence). V lost 3 bases and J lost 8, with 8 bases in between. The CDR3 is 13 amino acids. The CDR3 sequence is CASSMVNYSPLHF. The CDR3, as DNA: TGTGCCAGTAGTATGGTGAACTATTCACCCCTCCACTTT.

The CDR3 loop reads CASSLQSSRDTQYF. Written as DNA, the CDR3 is TGCGCCAGCAGCTTGCAATCTAGTCGCGATACGCAGTATTTT. The chain uses TRBV5-1 and TRBJ2-3; no definite D call. The germline V and J ends were trimmed by 1 base and 6 bases, with 12 bases remaining between them. Per germline, CDR1 SGHRS and CDR2 YFSETQ. CDR3 length equals 14 residues.

This sequence joins TRBV7-9 and TRBJ1-5, with D possibly matching TRBD1 (6 bases). This CDR3 has 12 amino acids. Germline CDR1 and CDR2: SEHNR and FQNEAQ (reference sequence). V lost 8 bases, J lost 1 base, and 6 bases lay in between. In DNA form, the CDR3 reads TGTGCCAGCGGACAGAGCAATCAGCCCCAGCATTTT. It encodes CASGQSNQPQHF. Complete variable domain (other parts from reference TRBV7-9 and TRBJ1-5): DTGVSQNPRHKITKRGQNVTFRCDPISEHNRLYWYRQTLGQGPEFLTYFQNEAQLEKSRLLSDRFSAERPKGSFSTLEIQRTEQGDSAMYLCASGQSNQPQHFGDGTRLSIL.

The chain employs TRBV6-5 and TRBJ1-1; 9 bases fit TRBD1. This CDR3 has 13 residues. V gave up 8 bases and J gave up 1 base; unmatched junction bases: 2. Germline lookup yields CDR1 MNHEY and CDR2 SVGAGI. The CDR3, as DNA: TGTGCCAGCGCGACAGGGGGGAACACTGAAGCTTTCTTT. It specifies CASATGGNTEAFF.

The rearrangement links TRBV5-1 to TRBJ2-2, with D perhaps matching TRBD2 (6 bases). CDR3 length: 13 residues. The ends were cut back, 1 base at V and 11 bases at J, with 12 bases in the middle. The germline V gene has CDR1 SGHRS and CDR2 YFSETQ. As DNA, the CDR3 is TGCGCCAGCAGCTTGTTCGGCGGGGAAGAGCTGTTTTTT. Translating it yields CASSLFGGEELFF.

V is TRBV27 and J is TRBJ1-2, with TRBD1 matching 8 bases. Germline V CDR1 and CDR2: MNHEY, SMNVEV (reference sequence). Trimming took 8 bases from V and 8 from J; bases not matched to a gene: 10. The CDR3 runs 13 residues. The CDR3 coding sequence is TGTGCCAGCTCCGACGGCAGGGGGCTAGGCTACACCTTC. Encoded protein: CASSDGRGLGYTF.

The rearrangement links TRBV6-5 to TRBJ1-1; 7 bases are shared with TRBD1. Germline CDR1 MNHEY, CDR2 SVGAGI. The CDR3 spans 16 residues. The trim removed 2 bases at V and 9 bases at J, leaving 15 bases unmatched. As DNA, the CDR3 is TGTGCCAGCAGTTACAGGGGGCCGGGGTCTCCTGTGAAAGCTTTCTTT. This encodes CASSYRGPGSPVKAFF.